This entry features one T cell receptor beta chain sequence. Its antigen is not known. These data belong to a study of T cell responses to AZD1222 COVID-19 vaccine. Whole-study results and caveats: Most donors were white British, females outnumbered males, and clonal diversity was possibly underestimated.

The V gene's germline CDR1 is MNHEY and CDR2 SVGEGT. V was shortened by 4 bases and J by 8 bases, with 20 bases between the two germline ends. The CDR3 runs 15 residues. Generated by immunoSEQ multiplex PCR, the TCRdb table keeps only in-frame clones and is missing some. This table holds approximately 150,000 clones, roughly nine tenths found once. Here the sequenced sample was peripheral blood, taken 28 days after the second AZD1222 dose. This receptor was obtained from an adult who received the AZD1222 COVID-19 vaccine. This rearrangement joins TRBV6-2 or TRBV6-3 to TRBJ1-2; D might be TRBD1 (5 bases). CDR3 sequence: CASSSPAGTTVGYTF. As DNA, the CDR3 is TGTGCCAGCAGTTCCCCCGCCGGGACGACGGTCGGCTACACCTTC.